This TCR beta chain comes out of a study of CD8 T cells in Susac syndrome. Study information: When their blood was taken, the Susac syndrome patients had either not yet had any therapy, were taking corticosteroids, or were taking intravenous immunoglobulin alone.

RNA, at about 0.45 to 1 ug, was reverse transcribed with random hexamers. Amplification of TCR beta CDR3 spanned 54 Vbeta and 13 Jbeta via immunoSEQ multiplex PCR. TCRdb reanalysed the immunoSEQ multiplex PCR reads using MiXCR and keeps one entry per CDR3 protein. The sample shows 140,000 to 150,000 distinct CDR3 sequences, approximately 94% of them seen only once. This CDR3 contains 11 residues. V shed 6 bases and J shed 6 bases, with 11 bases lying between them. Germline V gene lookup returns CDR1 DFQATT and CDR2 SNEGSKA (reference sequence). The chain links TRBV20-1 to TRBJ1-1; D is undetermined. The sequencing input was CD4+ T cells from PBMCs. This TCR was sampled from a human donor with Susac syndrome. The CDR3 region has the DNA TGCAGTGCCCCCGAGCCGGCTGAAGCTTTCTTT. This translates into CSAPEPAEAFF.